This entry concerns a single T cell receptor (beta chain). Sequencing used immunoSEQ multiplex PCR; TCRdb keeps in-frame clones, though not all of them. The sample holds 330,000 or so clones, roughly 87% seen once. Trimming removed 4 bases at V and 8 bases at J, with 15 bases between. CDR1 is SGHRS, CDR2 YFSETQ, per germline. The CDR3 extends over 14 amino acids. These data belong to a study of blood T cell repertoires in COVID-19. This sequence joins TRBV5-1 and TRBJ1-4; a weak D match, TRBD1 (5 bases). Sequencing was carried out using peripheral blood. This receptor was taken from a woman aged 55 to 70 with COVID-19, enrolled during active disease. CDR3 nucleotides: TGCGCCAGCAGCCGGGGCGGGGGGACCGAAAAACTGTTTTTT. Its protein is CASSRGGGTEKLFF.